This T cell receptor (beta chain) was sequenced for a study of T cells expressing NK-cell markers. This CDR3 region has 17 residues. Germline loops: CDR1 SGDLS, CDR2 YYNGEE. What made the TCR beta cDNA was 5'RACE template switching with UMIs. Following a re-call of the 5' RACE reads, TCRdb has one entry per CDR3 protein and lacks DNA. The sample holds under 500,000 distinct CDR3 sequences. The sequenced material came from blood T cells: a sorted CD56 or NKG2C T cell subset, CD4+ or CD8+ T cells, or bulk PBMC T cells (not recorded which). The rearrangement links TRBV9 to TRBJ2-7; absent DNA, TCRdb's TRBD2 call cannot be checked. The source is a woman aged 18 to 75 in good health. The chain's CDR3 is CASRAGTSGSLGREQYF.